The subject of this entry is one T cell receptor (beta chain). Its matching antigen is unknown. A first 10-cycle multiplex round used 32 V-gene and 13 J-gene primers on TCR beta CDR3. One entry per CDR3 protein, called by TCRdb with MiXCR from the multiplex PCR reads. Here the sample spans 21,000 or so distinct CDR3 sequences, around 28% being singletons. These data belong to a study of immune heterogeneity within non-small cell lung tumors. Whole-study findings and limits: Multiple tumor sites within a patient showed recurrence of identical dominant CDR3 beta clonotypes; site-unique high-frequency clones were present as well.

This CDR3 spans 16 amino acids. V lost 2 bases, J lost 0 bases, and 11 bases lay in between. Germline V gives CDR1 SGHVS, CDR2 FQNEAQ. Bulk tumor genomic DNA, 500 to 650 ng per sample, was the template. Surgeons took several biopsies per primary tumor, spaced far apart, during surgery. With untreated, newly diagnosed non-small cell lung cancer, the patients went on to undergo curative surgery. Specimen: lung tumor tissue. The V and J genes are TRBV7-8 and TRBJ1-3; D gene ambiguous. This sequence originates from a middle-aged man with non-small cell lung cancer. In DNA, the CDR3 is TGTGCCAGCAGCTTAATGGGTCCGAGCTCTGGAAACACCATATATTTT. Amino acid sequence: CASSLMGPSSGNTIYF. Variable domain in full (rest from reference TRBV7-8 and TRBJ1-3): GAGVSQSPRYKVAKRGQDVALRCDPISGHVSLFWYQQALGQGPEFLTYFQNEAQLDKSGLPSDRFFAERPEGSVSTLKIQRTQQEDSAVYLCASSLMGPSSGNTIYFGEGSWLTVV.